This T cell receptor beta chain emerged from a study of response to subunit inactivated influenza vaccine. General observations from the study: Authors proposed each seasonal influenza vaccination draws in few new T cells.

With regard to this clonotype: Its antigen is not identified.

The CDR3 loop spans 14 amino acids. Germline loops: CDR1 SNHLY, CDR2 FYNNEI. The ends were cut back, 3 bases at V and 8 bases at J, with 13 bases in the middle. MiXCR, run by TCRdb on the RT-PCR reads, gives a single entry per CDR3 protein. In the table there are around 580,000 distinct CDR3 sequences, around 11% of which are singletons. This sequence joins TRBV2 and TRBJ1-4, with D tentatively TRBD1 (5 bases). The sequencing used PBMCs from blood, collected on the day of vaccination. The receptor was isolated from a man aged 50 or older who received an inactivated influenza vaccine. DNA of the CDR3: TGTGCCAGCAGTGAGGGACGGAGATCGGAAAAACTGTTTTTT. Translation gives CASSEGRRSEKLFF.